This T cell receptor beta chain was captured by sequencing in a study of T-cell memory formation after mild COVID-19. As concerns this clonotype: Antigen: not known.

Each CDR3 protein gets one entry after TCRdb re-called the 5' RACE reads with MiXCR. Of 250,000 to 350,000 distinct CDR3 sequences listed, 13% to 15% are singletons. Broader study findings: The authors did not confirm SARS-CoV-2 specificity of second-wave clones peaking day 37. A subset of responding clones appeared in pre-infection memory, suggesting cross-reactive memory joined.

This clonotype was obtained from a man younger than 35 who had mild COVID-19 (a few samples of this study predate the infection). Cell type and time point are not known. Sequenced sample: PBMCs or a T cell subset sorted from them (not recorded which).

CDR3 protein: CASSYGLAFTGELFF. Written as DNA, the CDR3 is TGTGCCAGCAGTTACGGACTAGCGTTCACCGGGGAGCTGTTTTTT. V is TRBV6-5 and J is TRBJ2-2; 9 bases are shared with TRBD2. V shed 2 bases and J 4 bases; nucleotides not matched to a gene: 2. Germline CDR1 reads MNHEY; CDR2 reads SVGAGI. The CDR3 totals 15 residues.